This T cell receptor beta chain was captured in a study of T cell responses to AZD1222 COVID-19 vaccine. Study results and caveats: Compared with day 0, the breadth and depth of the Spike-specific TCR repertoire rose significantly after two doses of AZD1222. Reports say nearly half of spike-specific TCRs go after unmutated variant regions. The sample set comprised mostly white British donors with more females, and clonal diversity was possibly underestimated. Repertoires were obtained solely post-peak T cell response.

Details on this clone: The antigen is not known.

Assay: immunoSEQ multiplex PCR; the TCRdb copy retains only in-frame clones and omits some. The data show 130,000 or so clones, approximately 94% seen once. Trimming removed 3 bases from V and 5 bases from J; junction bases left unmatched: 4. The germline gives CDR1 ENHRY, CDR2 SYGVKD. CDR3 size: 15 residues. The TCR was taken from an adult in good health. Sequencing was performed on peripheral blood, taken on day 0 of AZD1222 vaccination. This sequence joins TRBV10-3 and TRBJ1-4; 9 positions agree with TRBD1. CDR3 sequence reads: CAISEFGQGNEKLFF. CDR3 DNA sequence: TGTGCCATCAGTGAATTTGGACAGGGGAATGAAAAACTGTTTTTT.